What follows is one TCR beta chain and its context. The junction and the germline gene differ at one end; a read error may be behind it. The data were obtained in a study of T cell changes during pregnancy in multiple sclerosis. Here immunoSEQ multiplex PCR was the method, and the copy in TCRdb shows in-frame clones only, minus some. The sample has about 84,000 clones, approximately 94% seen once. CDR1 KGHSH and CDR2 LQKENI come from the germline V gene. This CDR3 region has 15 residues. The sequenced sample was peripheral blood, obtained in the third trimester of pregnancy. The receptor's source is a female donor with multiple sclerosis, enrolled in a pregnancy study. The J gene is TRBJ2-7, the V gene TRBV18; TRBD1 aligns across 9 bases. Here the CDR3 reads CASSPQQGAGDEQYF. CDR3 DNA sequence: TGTGCCAGCTCCCCACAACAGGGGGCAGGCGACGAGCAGTACTTC. The full variable domain, in which reference TRBV18 and TRBJ2-7 provide the parts outside the CDR3, is NAGVMQNPRHLVRRRGQEARLRCSPMKGHSHVYWYRQLPEEGLKFMVYLQKENIIDESGMPKERFSAEFPKEGPSILRIQQVVRGDSAAYFCASSPQQGAGDEQYFGPGTRLTVT.